The source of this TCR beta chain is a study of cytomegalovirus exposure and HLA in healthy donors. Details on this clone: What it binds is not known.

Study conclusions and caveats: Presence/absence analyses supposed approximately even sequencing depth among donors. Among donors in an Asian-associated ancestry cluster, a later analysis reportedly found fewer N-insertions than the roughly 730-donor mean.

Researchers ran the PCR with 60 Vbeta and 13 Jbeta primers. Repertoires were generated with immunoSEQ multiplex PCR, while TCRdb's copy carries only in-frame clones and drops some. The profile shows around 150,000 clones, about 80% of them singletons. Trimming cost V 0 bases and J 7 bases, with 7 bases left between them. Germline-derived CDR1 and CDR2 are GTSNPN and SVGIG (reference sequence). The CDR3 has 13 amino acids. Specimen: PBMCs. The TCR sequence derives from a man aged 25-40 years in good health and CMV-seropositive. The chain recombines TRBV30 with TRBJ1-6; no clear D gene. The CDR3 sequence: CAWSVLENSPLHF. The CDR3 DNA reads as TGTGCCTGGAGTGTACTTGAGAATTCACCCCTCCACTTT. The whole variable domain, remainder taken from reference TRBV30 and TRBJ1-6, is SQTIHQWPATLVQPVGSPLSLECTVEGTSNPNLYWYRQAAGRGLQLLFYSVGIGQISSEVPQNLSASRPQDRQFILSSKKLLLSDSGFYLCAWSVLENSPLHFGNGTRLTVT.